This passage covers 9 T cell receptor beta chains from one sample sequenced in a study of shared clonotypes between healthy human individuals. The data were produced by immunoSEQ multiplex PCR, yet TCRdb's version contains in-frame clones alone and is incomplete. The data show 2 million or so clones, approximately 94% seen once. CD8 cells regarded as naive lacked CD45RO, were positively chosen for CCR7, and omitted terminally differentiated effector memory CD45RA+ cells. What was sequenced was naive CD8+ T cells sorted from blood. The source of these receptors is a man between 18 and 29 years old in good health.

The chain couples TRBV13 to TRBJ2-7; D could derive from TRBD1 or TRBD2 (5 bases each). Germline V CDR1 and CDR2: PRHDT, FYEKMQ (reference sequence). The CDR3 runs 14 residues. The germline V and J ends were trimmed by 2 bases and 3 bases, with 11 bases remaining between them. Written as DNA, the CDR3 is TGTGCCAGCAGCTTATGGGGGACGGGCTACGAGCAGTACTTC. It encodes CASSLWGTGYEQYF.

V usage is TRBV7-8 and J usage is TRBJ2-3, with 7 bases aligning to TRBD2. The trim removed 7 bases at V and 3 bases at J, leaving 7 bases unmatched. This CDR3 comprises 14 residues. Per the germline V gene, CDR1 is SGHVS and CDR2 is FQNEAQ. The CDR3 DNA reads TGTGCCAGCATCCCGGGGGGAGGGACAGATACGCAGTATTTT. Translation: CASIPGGGTDTQYF. Complete variable domain (other parts from reference TRBV7-8 and TRBJ2-3): GAGVSQSPRYKVAKRGQDVALRCDPISGHVSLFWYQQALGQGPEFLTYFQNEAQLDKSGLPSDRFFAERPEGSVSTLKIQRTQQEDSAVYLCASIPGGGTDTQYFGPGTRLTVL.

J is TRBJ1-1 and V is TRBV29-1; 10 bases fit TRBD1. This CDR3 is 18 amino acids long. V shed 5 bases, J shed 0 bases, and the junction held 15 bases outside the gene matches. Germline V gene lookup returns CDR1 SQVTM and CDR2 ANQGSEA. The CDR3 sequence is CSVFRDRGVKSLNTEAFF. The CDR3 DNA sequence: TGCAGCGTTTTTCGGGACAGGGGCGTAAAGTCCCTGAACACTGAAGCTTTCTTT.

The chain links TRBV27 to TRBJ2-7; 7 bases match TRBD2. Losses at the gene ends were 9 bases for V and 2 bases for J; bases not matched to a gene: 10. This CDR3 comprises 14 residues. The germline V gene encodes CDR1 MNHEY and CDR2 SMNVEV (reference sequence). CDR3: CASSQAGRTYEQYF. As DNA, the CDR3 is TGTGCCAGTTCCCAAGCGGGGCGCACCTACGAGCAGTACTTC.

This chain joins TRBV30 and TRBJ2-1, with D perhaps being TRBD1 or TRBD2 (5 bases each). This CDR3 is built from 13 residues. Germline values: CDR1 GTSNPN, CDR2 SVGIG (reference sequence). V lost 1 base, J lost 6 bases, and 10 bases lay in between. The CDR3 is CAWSAQRGNEQFF. In DNA form, the CDR3 reads TGTGCCTGGAGTGCACAGAGGGGCAATGAGCAGTTCTTC.

The V gene is TRBV27, the J gene TRBJ1-2; 9 bases match TRBD1. J was trimmed by 7 bases and V by 1 base; bases with no gene match: 10. CDR3 length: 16 amino acids. Germline V gene sequence: CDR1 MNHEY, CDR2 SMNVEV (reference sequence). CDR3 nucleotides: TGTGCCAGCAGTTTATTAGGTGGACAGGGGCTCGCTGGCTACACCTTC. This sequence encodes CASSLLGGQGLAGYTF.

This clone was counted a single time. The chain combines TRBV9 with TRBJ2-1; a possible D gene is TRBD2 (5 bases). CDR3 length: 13 amino acids. The germline V gene has CDR1 SGDLS and CDR2 YYNGEE. Deletions cut 4 bases from V and 7 bases from J, with 12 bases between. As DNA, the CDR3 is TGTGCCAGCAGCCCCGGGGATGGGAATGAGCAGTTCTTC. Protein sequence: CASSPGDGNEQFF.

As DNA, the CDR3 is TGTGCCGCCGAATCCACAGATACGCAGTATTTT. Translation gives CAAESTDTQYF. The V call is TRBV2, the J call TRBJ2-3; D not certain. Between the trimmed V and J ends, which lost 11 bases and 2 bases, there was a span of 8 bases. Per germline, CDR1 SNHLY and CDR2 FYNNEI. The CDR3 is made up of 11 amino acids. The whole variable domain, filled in from reference TRBV2 and TRBJ2-3, reads EPEVTQTPSHQVTQMGQEVILRCVPISNHLYFYWYRQILGQKVEFLVSFYNNEISEKSEIFDDQFSVERPDGSNFTLKIRSTKLEDSAMYFCAAESTDTQYFGPGTRLTVL.

The V call is TRBV27, the J call TRBJ2-7; 13 positions match TRBD2. The CDR3 is 16 amino acids. With 8 bases clipped from V and 7 bases from J, the junction kept 14 bases outside the gene matches. Germline V gene lookup returns CDR1 MNHEY and CDR2 SMNVEV (reference sequence). This chain's CDR3 is CASSTSGGERLREQYF. CDR3 in DNA: TGTGCCAGCTCAACTAGCGGGGGGGAGCGACTAAGGGAGCAGTACTTC.